These 15 T cell receptor beta chains share one sample of origin, sequenced in a study of T cells after yellow fever vaccination. TCRdb analysed the 5' RACE reads with MiXCR anew, one entry per CDR3 protein. The sample shows about 220,000 distinct CDR3 sequences, roughly 3% of them seen only once. Material: CD4+ T cells sorted from PBMCs, obtained 10 days after the yellow fever booster vaccination. These receptors all stem from a man younger than 30 who received the YFV17D yellow fever vaccine.

This clonotype was recorded at least ten times. This rearrangement joins TRBV7-9 to TRBJ1-2, with D unclear. V lost 0 bases, J lost 8 bases, and 13 bases lay in between. CDR3 length equals 14 residues. Germline lookup yields CDR1 SEHNR and CDR2 FQNEAQ (reference sequence). CDR3 DNA sequence: TGTGCCAGCAGCTTAGCTACTTATGCACGGGGCTACACCTTC. Translated: CASSLATYARGYTF.

This clonotype was found a few times. The rearrangement links TRBV7-6 to TRBJ1-4, with a tentative D call TRBD1 (5 bases). V lost 5 bases to trimming and J lost 8 bases, with 18 bases between them. The CDR3 contains 15 residues. In germline, CDR1 is SGHVS, CDR2 FNYEAQ. The CDR3 spells CASSPNHRLSEKLFF. The CDR3 DNA sequence: TGTGCCAGCAGCCCCAATCACAGGTTGAGCGAAAAACTGTTTTTT.

This clonotype was recorded at least ten times. V and J are TRBV14 and TRBJ2-7; D perhaps matches TRBD1 (6 bases). Trimming took 3 bases from V and 3 from J, leaving 12 bases between them. CDR1 is SGHDN and CDR2 is FVKESK in the germline V gene. The CDR3 is 14 residues long. CDR3 nucleotides: TGTGCCAGCAGCCAGTCAGGGGCATTCTACGAGCAGTACGTC. It specifies CASSQSGAFYEQYV.

This clonotype appeared a few times. The chain's CDR3 is CASSLEPSEKLFF. Written as DNA, the CDR3 is TGCGCCAGCAGCTTGGAGCCCAGCGAAAAACTGTTTTTT. The rearrangement uses TRBV5-1 and TRBJ1-4, with unresolved D. CDR3 size: 13 residues. The germline V gene has CDR1 SGHRS and CDR2 YFSETQ. Deletions cut 0 bases from V and 8 bases from J, with 8 bases between.

The chain employs TRBV7-2 and TRBJ1-1, with 8 bases that match TRBD1. J was trimmed by 6 bases and V by 3 bases; bases with no gene match: 12. CDR1 SGHTA and CDR2 FQGNSA come from the germline V gene. The CDR3 loop spans 16 amino acids. The CDR3, as DNA: TGTGCCAGCAGCTTTGGGATGCGGACAGGGCGGTCTGAAGCTTTCTTT. Protein: CASSFGMRTGRSEAFF.

This clonotype was seen a few times. The chain is built from TRBV7-2 and TRBJ2-3; D remains ambiguous. Germline V lookup: CDR1 SGHTA, CDR2 FQGNSA. The CDR3 runs to 12 residues. Trimming cost V 5 bases and J 8 bases, with 11 bases left between them. As DNA, the CDR3 is TGTGCCAGCAGCATGCAGTTTGGTACGCAGTATTTT. It specifies CASSMQFGTQYF.

This clonotype was seen a handful of times. The chain has TRBV14 and TRBJ1-1, with TRBD1 as a possible D gene (5 bases). This CDR3 spans 14 amino acids. Deletions cut 0 bases from V and 10 bases from J, with 15 bases between. The germline V gene has CDR1 SGHDN and CDR2 FVKESK. CDR3 DNA sequence: TGTGCCAGCAGCCAAGATGTCAGGGCGAGTGGAGCTTTCTTT. Translating gives CASSQDVRASGAFF. The full variable domain, its missing parts supplied by reference TRBV14 and TRBJ1-1, is EAGVTQFPSHSVIEKGQTVTLRCDPISGHDNLYWYRRVMGKEIKFLLHFVKESKQDESGMPNNRFLAERTGGTYSTLKVQPAELEDSGVYFCASSQDVRASGAFFGQGTRLTVV.

This clonotype was picked up a small number of times. The CDR3 nucleotides are TGTGCTAGCAGCTTAGCGTCGGGGACAGTCTACGAGCAGTACGTC. Translation: CASSLASGTVYEQYV. The chain has TRBV7-7 and TRBJ2-7; the match to TRBD1 covers 7 bases. Germline V CDR1 and CDR2: SSHAT, FNYEAQ (reference sequence). The CDR3 extends over 15 amino acids.

This clonotype has ten or more counts. The chain uses TRBV6-2 or TRBV6-3 and TRBJ2-1, with 7 bases fitting TRBD2. The CDR3 loop spans 12 amino acids. The V gene's germline CDR1 is MNHEY and CDR2 SVGEGT. Trimming removed 4 bases from V and 10 bases from J; junction bases left unmatched: 4. The CDR3 region has the DNA TGTGCCAGCAGTTTCGATAGCGGGGAGCAGTTCTTC. This translates into CASSFDSGEQFF.

This clonotype was detected ten times or more. The chain employs TRBV5-1 and TRBJ2-4, with TRBD2 matching 10 bases. This CDR3 is built from 14 residues. V gave up 6 bases and J gave up 5 bases; unmatched junction bases: 5. Germline V gene lookup returns CDR1 SGHRS and CDR2 YFSETQ. CDR3 amino acids: CASNLGTSENIQYF. The CDR3 DNA reads TGCGCCAGCAATCTCGGGACTAGCGAAAACATTCAGTACTTC.

This clonotype appeared many times. The chain joins TRBV20-1 to TRBJ1-5, with a possible D match to TRBD1 (5 bases). Germline loops: CDR1 DFQATT, CDR2 SNEGSKA (reference sequence). CDR3 length: 14 amino acids. The germline V and J ends were trimmed by 6 bases and 2 bases, with 14 bases remaining between them. The CDR3 protein is CSATQAEGNQPQHF. The CDR3 region has the DNA TGCAGTGCCACACAGGCCGAAGGCAATCAGCCCCAGCATTTT.

Many counts were recorded for this clonotype. The CDR3 spells CASSLAGPGTQYF. CDR3 bases: TGCGCCAGCAGCTTGGCAGGGCCAGGGACCCAGTACTTC. This chain links TRBV5-1 with TRBJ2-5, with D possibly matching TRBD1 (5 bases). V was trimmed by 0 bases and J by 7 bases, leaving 10 bases between them. The CDR3 runs 13 residues. Germline CDR1 reads SGHRS; CDR2 reads YFSETQ.

This chain joins TRBV12-3 or TRBV12-4 and TRBJ2-3; unclear D gene. CDR3 size: 11 residues. With 8 bases removed from V and 8 bases from J, the gap between germline ends came to 11 bases. The CDR3 region has the DNA TGTGCCAGCCTATCAGGAAGTACGCAGTATTTT. Amino acid sequence: CASLSGSTQYF.

V gene TRBV18 combines with J gene TRBJ2-7; D gene uncertain. CDR3 length: 14 residues. Germline CDR1 is KGHSH and CDR2 is LQKENI. V was trimmed by 1 base and J by 0 bases, leaving 7 bases between them. In DNA form, the CDR3 reads TGTGCCAGCTCACCACGAGACGGCTCCTACGAGCAGTACGTC. Translation: CASSPRDGSYEQYV.

This clonotype was counted many times. CDR3 residues: CASSLGPTNEQFF. The DNA for the CDR3 is TGCGCCAGCAGCTTGGGACCAACCAATGAGCAGTTCTTC. The chain links TRBV5-1 to TRBJ2-1, with unresolved D. The CDR3 has 13 residues. The V and J ends lost 0 bases and 6 bases respectively, with 7 bases between them. Germline values: CDR1 SGHRS, CDR2 YFSETQ.